This T cell receptor (beta chain) was profiled in a study of PD-1 blockade in classical Hodgkin lymphoma. Study-level results: Compared with healthy donors, newly diagnosed patients reportedly showed lower baseline TCR diversity.

Time point defined: newly diagnosed, previously untreated cHL patient sample. From thawed PBMCs, CD4+ T cells were purified using magnetic negative selection. Sequencing used immunoSEQ multiplex PCR; TCRdb keeps in-frame clones, though not all of them. There are some 16,000 clones in the sample; approximately 86% occur only once, and about 0.82% lies in the top ten. Trimming removed 4 bases at V and 2 bases at J, with 7 bases between. The CDR3 length is 13 residues. The germline gives CDR1 LNHDA, CDR2 SQIVND (reference sequence). With regard to this clone: Its antigen remains unidentified.

Sample: CD4+ T cells from blood. The clonotype comes from a human donor with classical Hodgkin lymphoma. The genes are TRBV19 and TRBJ2-3, with D hard to call. CDR3 coding DNA: TGTGCCAGTAGTAAAGGATTCACAGATACGCAGTATTTT. Its protein is CASSKGFTDTQYF.